This is a list of T cell receptor beta chains from one sample in a study of cytomegalovirus exposure and HLA in healthy donors. Libraries were prepared by immunoSEQ multiplex PCR; TCRdb keeps only in-frame clonotypes and omits some of them. The repertoire includes 150,000 to 200,000 clones, over 70% of them detected once, and roughly 2% sits in the top ten. Sequenced input: PBMCs. These receptors were obtained from a woman aged 18-35 years in good health and CMV-seropositive. Both conserved end residues are part of each CDR3. A D gene is named only where the DNA matches it firmly. Only part of the rows carry a size: once, few, many, or a class if the clone is expanded.

v_gene: TRBV4-1
abundance: -
j_gene: TRBJ1-2
d_gene: -
CDR3aa: CASSLQDRSYVYTF
CDR3nt: TGCGCCAGCAGCCTCCAGGACAGATCTTATGTCTACACCTTC

v_gene: TRBV11-3
abundance: once
j_gene: TRBJ2-3
d_gene: -
CDR3aa: CASSLGSSGTDTQYF
CDR3nt: TGTGCCAGCAGCTTAGGTTCCAGCGGCACAGATACGCAGTATTTT

v_gene: TRBV7-9
abundance: -
j_gene: TRBJ1-3
d_gene: -
CDR3aa: CASSLWASSGNTIYF
CDR3nt: TGTGCCAGCAGCTTATGGGCCAGCTCTGGAAACACCATATATTTT

v_gene: TRBV5-4
abundance: -
j_gene: TRBJ2-7
d_gene: -
CDR3aa: CASSLVAFGNYEQYF
CDR3nt: TGTGCCAGCAGCTTGGTGGCTTTCGGGAACTACGAGCAGTACTTC

v_gene: TRBV11-3
abundance: few
j_gene: TRBJ1-1
d_gene: -
CDR3aa: CASSFRRVANTEAFF
CDR3nt: TGTGCCAGCAGCTTCCGCAGGGTCGCCAACACTGAAGCTTTCTTT

v_gene: TRBV18
abundance: -
j_gene: TRBJ2-3
d_gene: TRBD2
CDR3aa: CASSPPLIAGIELDTQYF
CDR3nt: TGTGCCAGCTCACCACCGCTGATAGCGGGGATTGAGTTGGATACGCAGTATTTT

v_gene: TRBV6-6
abundance: -
j_gene: TRBJ1-2
d_gene: -
CDR3aa: CASSHGSWVNYGYTF
CDR3nt: TGTGCCAGCAGCCACGGGTCTTGGGTTAACTATGGCTACACCTTC

v_gene: TRBV9
abundance: -
j_gene: TRBJ2-7
d_gene: -
CDR3aa: CASSETLGGEQYF
CDR3nt: TGTGCCAGCAGCGAGACCCTGGGAGGCGAGCAGTACTTC

v_gene: TRBV13
abundance: -
j_gene: TRBJ1-1
d_gene: -
CDR3aa: CASSGSGTGETEAFF
CDR3nt: TGTGCCAGCAGCGGGTCGGGGACGGGGGAGACTGAAGCTTTCTTT

v_gene: TRBV19
abundance: -
j_gene: TRBJ2-1
d_gene: TRBD1
CDR3aa: CASSIGGQGLKEQFF
CDR3nt: TGTGCCAGTAGTATAGGGGGACAGGGGCTCAAAGAGCAGTTCTTC

v_gene: TRBV10-3
abundance: -
j_gene: TRBJ2-1
d_gene: TRBD2
CDR3aa: CAISESLAGGHNEQFF
CDR3nt: TGTGCCATCAGTGAATCCCTTGCGGGGGGCCACAATGAGCAGTTCTTC

v_gene: TRBV7-2
abundance: -
j_gene: TRBJ1-3
d_gene: -
CDR3aa: CASSLYGNTIYF
CDR3nt: TGTGCCAGCAGCTTATATGGAAACACCATATATTTT

v_gene: TRBV13
abundance: -
j_gene: TRBJ2-2
d_gene: -
CDR3aa: CASSLVSSGAGELFF
CDR3nt: TGTGCCAGCAGCTTAGTCAGCTCGGGGGCCGGGGAGCTGTTTTTT

v_gene: TRBV6-6
abundance: -
j_gene: TRBJ2-2
d_gene: TRBD1
CDR3aa: CASSWTGGNTGELFF
CDR3nt: TGTGCCAGCAGTTGGACAGGGGGAAACACCGGGGAGCTGTTTTTT

v_gene: TRBV14
abundance: -
j_gene: TRBJ1-1
d_gene: -
CDR3aa: CASSQVARDPAFF
CDR3nt: TGTGCCAGCAGCCAAGTGGCCAGGGATCCAGCTTTCTTT

v_gene: TRBV30
abundance: -
j_gene: TRBJ2-5
d_gene: -
CDR3aa: CAWSLTGTQETQYF
CDR3nt: TGTGCCTGGAGCCTGACCGGGACTCAAGAGACCCAGTACTTC

v_gene: TRBV6-6
abundance: -
j_gene: TRBJ2-7
d_gene: -
CDR3aa: CASSKRRETDYEQYF
CDR3nt: TGTGCCAGCAGTAAGCGCCGGGAAACGGACTACGAGCAGTACTTC

v_gene: TRBV11-3
abundance: -
j_gene: TRBJ1-6
d_gene: TRBD1
CDR3aa: CASSPMTGSIGPLHF
CDR3nt: TGTGCCAGCAGCCCGATGACAGGGTCTATCGGGCCCCTCCACTTT

v_gene: TRBV14
abundance: -
j_gene: TRBJ1-1
d_gene: TRBD1
CDR3aa: CASSLGTGGFYGAFF
CDR3nt: TGTGCCAGCAGCCTTGGGACAGGGGGCTTTTATGGGGCTTTCTTT

v_gene: TRBV7-2
abundance: -
j_gene: TRBJ2-4
d_gene: -
CDR3aa: CASSLGGWRAGNIQYF
CDR3nt: TGTGCCAGCAGCTTAGGGGGCTGGAGAGCTGGGAACATTCAGTACTTC

v_gene: TRBV11-2
abundance: once
j_gene: TRBJ2-2
d_gene: -
CDR3aa: CASSLAAVLDSSGELFF
CDR3nt: TGTGCCAGCAGCTTAGCGGCTGTGTTGGACTCCTCCGGGGAGCTGTTTTTT

v_gene: TRBV5-4
abundance: -
j_gene: TRBJ2-1
d_gene: TRBD2
CDR3aa: CASSGGGHGDEQFF
CDR3nt: TGTGCCAGCAGCGGCGGGGGTCACGGCGATGAGCAGTTCTTC

v_gene: TRBV6-4
abundance: -
j_gene: TRBJ2-4
d_gene: TRBD2
CDR3aa: CASSDSSTSGNKNIQYF
CDR3nt: TGTGCCAGCAGTGACTCGAGTACTAGCGGGAACAAAAACATTCAGTACTTC

v_gene: TRBV29-1
abundance: -
j_gene: TRBJ2-7
d_gene: TRBD1
CDR3aa: CSVEEGQGGDEQYF
CDR3nt: TGCAGCGTTGAAGAGGGACAGGGAGGGGACGAGCAGTACTTC

v_gene: TRBV15
abundance: few
j_gene: TRBJ1-1
d_gene: -
CDR3aa: CATARGVTEAFF
CDR3nt: TGTGCCACCGCCCGCGGGGTCACTGAAGCTTTCTTT

v_gene: TRBV12-5
abundance: -
j_gene: TRBJ2-1
d_gene: -
CDR3aa: CASGWGTQGNEQFF
CDR3nt: TGTGCTAGTGGATGGGGTACCCAGGGCAATGAGCAGTTCTTC

v_gene: TRBV6-1
abundance: -
j_gene: TRBJ1-5
d_gene: -
CDR3aa: CASSLDSQNQPQHF
CDR3nt: TGTGCCAGCAGTTTGGACAGCCAAAATCAGCCCCAGCATTTT

v_gene: TRBV7-3
abundance: -
j_gene: TRBJ2-5
d_gene: TRBD2
CDR3aa: CARPQSHDVGGGAETQYF
CDR3nt: TGTGCCAGGCCGCAATCTCATGATGTGGGCGGGGGTGCGGAGACCCAGTACTTC

v_gene: TRBV7-9
abundance: -
j_gene: TRBJ2-3
d_gene: -
CDR3aa: CASSLDLVGTDTQYF
CDR3nt: TGTGCCAGCAGCTTAGATCTAGTCGGCACAGATACGCAGTATTTT

v_gene: TRBV18
abundance: few
j_gene: TRBJ1-4
d_gene: -
CDR3aa: CASSPSAATNEKLFF
CDR3nt: TGTGCCAGCTCACCAAGCGCGGCAACTAATGAAAAACTGTTTTTT

v_gene: TRBV5-1
abundance: few
j_gene: TRBJ1-2
d_gene: -
CDR3aa: CASSLDDRSYTF
CDR3nt: TGCGCCAGCAGCTTGGACGACAGATCCTACACCTTC

v_gene: TRBV7-9
abundance: -
j_gene: TRBJ2-5
d_gene: -
CDR3aa: CASSPKVGKETQYF
CDR3nt: TGTGCCAGCAGCCCTAAGGTCGGGAAAGAGACCCAGTACTTC

v_gene: TRBV6-5
abundance: once
j_gene: TRBJ1-3
d_gene: -
CDR3aa: CASSYSAAISGNTIYF
CDR3nt: TGTGCCAGCAGTTACTCAGCGGCGATCTCTGGAAACACCATATATTTT

v_gene: TRBV5-5
abundance: few
j_gene: TRBJ2-7
d_gene: -
CDR3aa: CASSYGGGLLPSYEQYF
CDR3nt: TGTGCCAGCAGCTATGGAGGAGGGTTGCTCCCTTCCTACGAGCAGTACTTC

v_gene: TRBV7-2
abundance: -
j_gene: TRBJ2-5
d_gene: TRBD2
CDR3aa: CASQGRGGWETQYF
CDR3nt: TGTGCCAGCCAGGGGCGGGGGGGATGGGAGACCCAGTACTTC

v_gene: TRBV5-5
abundance: few
j_gene: TRBJ2-5
d_gene: TRBD1
CDR3aa: CATTGQGVLETQYF
CDR3nt: TGTGCCACGACGGGACAGGGTGTGTTGGAGACCCAGTACTTC

v_gene: TRBV6-6
abundance: -
j_gene: TRBJ2-2
d_gene: -
CDR3aa: CATTGQGLGELFF
CDR3nt: TGTGCCACCACGGGCCAGGGTCTCGGGGAGCTGTTTTTT

v_gene: TRBV5-1
abundance: -
j_gene: TRBJ2-2
d_gene: TRBD2
CDR3aa: CASSLRSPGGGELFF
CDR3nt: TGCGCCAGCAGCTTGCGAAGTCCGGGGGGCGGGGAGCTGTTTTTT

v_gene: TRBV11-3
abundance: -
j_gene: TRBJ2-2
d_gene: -
CDR3aa: CASSTRTNAGELFF
CDR3nt: TGTGCCAGCAGCACTCGAACGAACGCCGGGGAGCTGTTTTTT

v_gene: TRBV7-2
abundance: -
j_gene: TRBJ2-2
d_gene: -
CDR3aa: CASSLVVGSTGELFF
CDR3nt: TGTGCCAGCAGCTTAGTGGTGGGGAGCACCGGGGAGCTGTTTTTT

v_gene: TRBV7-8
abundance: -
j_gene: TRBJ2-4
d_gene: TRBD2
CDR3aa: CASSLRPSGVAKNIQYF
CDR3nt: TGTGCCAGCAGCTTACGGCCTAGCGGGGTAGCCAAAAACATTCAGTACTTC

v_gene: TRBV2
abundance: -
j_gene: TRBJ2-4
d_gene: -
CDR3aa: CASSEERGGLQYF
CDR3nt: TGTGCCAGCAGTGAGGAAAGGGGTGGACTACAGTACTTC

v_gene: TRBV5-5
abundance: -
j_gene: TRBJ1-1
d_gene: TRBD1
CDR3aa: CASIPGQGFSEAFF
CDR3nt: TGTGCCAGCATACCGGGACAGGGTTTCTCTGAAGCTTTCTTT

v_gene: TRBV7-8
abundance: -
j_gene: TRBJ1-5
d_gene: TRBD1
CDR3aa: CASSWTGGEDQPQHF
CDR3nt: TGTGCCAGCAGCTGGACAGGGGGCGAGGATCAGCCCCAGCATTTT

v_gene: TRBV10-1
abundance: -
j_gene: TRBJ2-3
d_gene: TRBD2
CDR3aa: CASSEEVAGSTDTQYF
CDR3nt: TGCGCCAGCAGTGAAGAAGTAGCGGGGTCCACAGATACGCAGTATTTT

v_gene: TRBV30
abundance: -
j_gene: TRBJ1-2
d_gene: -
CDR3aa: CAWSANSGASGYTF
CDR3nt: TGTGCCTGGAGTGCCAACTCAGGCGCAAGTGGCTACACCTTC